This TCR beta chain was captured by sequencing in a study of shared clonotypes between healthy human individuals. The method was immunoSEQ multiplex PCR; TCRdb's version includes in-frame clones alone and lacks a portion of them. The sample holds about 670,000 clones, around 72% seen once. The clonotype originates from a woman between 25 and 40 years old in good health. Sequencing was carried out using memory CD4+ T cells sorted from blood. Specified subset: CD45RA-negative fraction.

The CDR3 region has the DNA TGTGCCACCAGCACCGGGACTAGCGGGAATGCAGATACGCAGTATTTT. This codes for CATSTGTSGNADTQYF. The rearrangement uses TRBV15 and TRBJ2-3; 13 bases match TRBD2. CDR3 length: 16 residues. Germline lookup yields CDR1 LNHNV and CDR2 YYDKDF (reference sequence). V was pared by 4 bases and J by 4 bases, with 5 bases of the junction left unmatched. Combining the CDR3 with reference TRBV15 and TRBJ2-3 gives the whole variable domain DAMVIQNPRYQVTQFGKPVTLSCSQTLNHNVMYWYQQKSSQAPKLLFHYYDKDFNNEADTPDNFQSRRPNTSFCFLDIRSPGLGDTAMYLCATSTGTSGNADTQYFGPGTRLTVL.